This T cell receptor beta chain was retrieved from a study of blood T cell repertoires in COVID-19. The wider study: Some COVID-19 samples were acute and others convalescent; all came from the United States, Italy and Spain. T cells, B-cell-depleted T cells, or PBMCs supplied cDNA or gDNA.

Deletions cut 8 bases from V and 1 base from J, with 12 bases between. CDR3 length equals 13 residues. Sequencing used immunoSEQ multiplex PCR; TCRdb keeps in-frame clones, though not all of them. This sample has 250,000 to 350,000 clones; roughly 85% occur once, and the top ten carry 3%. Material for sequencing was peripheral blood. V and J are TRBV12-3 or TRBV12-4 and TRBJ2-7; the D is unclear. The clonotype comes from a woman in her twenties or thirties with active or convalescent COVID-19. The CDR3 DNA reads as TGTGCCAGCGCCATACCGGGTTCCTACGAGCAGTACTTC. As protein: CASAIPGSYEQYF.